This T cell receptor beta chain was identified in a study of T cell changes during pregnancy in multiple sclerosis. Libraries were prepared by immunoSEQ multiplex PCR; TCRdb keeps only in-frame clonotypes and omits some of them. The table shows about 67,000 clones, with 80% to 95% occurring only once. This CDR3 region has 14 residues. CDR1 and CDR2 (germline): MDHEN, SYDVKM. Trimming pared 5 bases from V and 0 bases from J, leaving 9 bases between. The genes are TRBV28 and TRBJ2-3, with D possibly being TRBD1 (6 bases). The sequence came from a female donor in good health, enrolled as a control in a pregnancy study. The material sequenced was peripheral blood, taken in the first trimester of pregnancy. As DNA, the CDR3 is TGTGCCAGCAGTACAGGGTCTAGCACAGATACGCAGTATTTT. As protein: CASSTGSSTDTQYF.